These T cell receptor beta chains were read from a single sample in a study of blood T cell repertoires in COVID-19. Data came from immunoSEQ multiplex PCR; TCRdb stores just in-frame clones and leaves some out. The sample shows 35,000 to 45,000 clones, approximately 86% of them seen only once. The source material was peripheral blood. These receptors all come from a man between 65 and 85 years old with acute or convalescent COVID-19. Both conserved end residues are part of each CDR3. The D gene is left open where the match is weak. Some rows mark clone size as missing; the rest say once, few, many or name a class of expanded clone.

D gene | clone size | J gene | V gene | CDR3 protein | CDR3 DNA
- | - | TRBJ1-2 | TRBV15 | CATSRIMRGRYGYTF | TGTGCCACCAGCAGAATCATGCGGGGACGCTATGGCTACACCTTC
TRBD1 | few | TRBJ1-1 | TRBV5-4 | CASSWGQGVIGTEAFF | TGTGCCAGCAGCTGGGGACAGGGGGTAATCGGCACTGAAGCTTTCTTT
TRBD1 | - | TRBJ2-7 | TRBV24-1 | CATRSARDRKGPPYEQYF | TGTGCCACCAGGAGTGCCCGGGACAGGAAGGGACCTCCCTACGAGCAGTACTTC
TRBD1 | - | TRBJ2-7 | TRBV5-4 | CASSRDRVTEQYF | TGTGCCAGCTCGCGGGACAGGGTCACCGAGCAGTACTTC
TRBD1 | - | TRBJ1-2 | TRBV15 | CATSRNRDRGWGYGYTF | TGTGCCACCAGCAGAAACCGGGACAGGGGCTGGGGCTATGGCTACACCTTC
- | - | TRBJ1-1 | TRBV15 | CATSSWGRGTEAFF | TGTGCCACCAGCTCTTGGGGGAGGGGCACTGAAGCTTTCTTT
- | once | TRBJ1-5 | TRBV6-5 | CASSLTQPQHF | TGTGCCAGCAGTCTAACTCAGCCCCAGCATTTT
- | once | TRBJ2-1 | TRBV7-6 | CASSLAQWASYNEQFF | TGTGCCAGCAGCTTAGCCCAGTGGGCCTCCTACAATGAGCAGTTCTTC
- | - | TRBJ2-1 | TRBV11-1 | CASSITSSYNEQFF | TGTGCCAGCAGCATAACTAGCTCCTACAATGAGCAGTTCTTC
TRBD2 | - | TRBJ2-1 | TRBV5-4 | CASSSSTSGSYNEQFF | TGTGCCAGCAGCTCTTCGACTAGCGGATCCTACAATGAGCAGTTCTTC
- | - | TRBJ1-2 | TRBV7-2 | CASSLRGPLTDYGYTF | TGTGCCAGCAGCTTAAGAGGGCCCCTAACCGACTATGGCTACACCTTC
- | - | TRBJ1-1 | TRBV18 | CASSRGGASEAFF | TGTGCCAGCTCGCGCGGCGGGGCCTCTGAAGCTTTCTTT
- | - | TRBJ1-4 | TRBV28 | CASSPTGGNEKLFF | TGTGCCAGCAGTCCCACCGGGGGGAATGAAAAACTGTTTTTT
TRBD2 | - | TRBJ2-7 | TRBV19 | CASSTGTSGSSYEQYF | TGTGCCAGTAGTACCGGGACTAGCGGGTCATCCTACGAGCAGTACTTC
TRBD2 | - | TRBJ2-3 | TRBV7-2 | CASSFQSSGDGTDTQYF | TGTGCCAGCAGCTTCCAATCTAGCGGGGACGGCACAGATACGCAGTATTTT
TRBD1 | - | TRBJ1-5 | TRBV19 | CASSIDRVQPQHF | TGTGCCAGTAGCATCGACAGGGTGCAGCCCCAGCATTTT
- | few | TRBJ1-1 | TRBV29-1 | CSVSHRAGYTEAFF | TGCAGCGTGTCCCACAGGGCAGGGTACACTGAAGCTTTCTTT
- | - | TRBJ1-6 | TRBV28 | CASSHPRDNSPLHF | TGTGCCAGCAGTCACCCCCGCGATAATTCACCCCTCCACTTT
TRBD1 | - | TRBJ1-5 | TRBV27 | CARSLTGDLNQPQHF | TGTGCCAGGTCATTAACAGGGGACCTTAATCAGCCCCAGCATTTT
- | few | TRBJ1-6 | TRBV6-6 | CAISASSALHF | TGTGCCATATCCGCCTCCTCGGCCCTCCACTTT
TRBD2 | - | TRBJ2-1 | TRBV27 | CASSLSASSGRVSYNEQFF | TGTGCCAGCAGTTTATCGGCGTCTAGCGGGAGGGTTTCCTACAATGAGCAGTTCTTC
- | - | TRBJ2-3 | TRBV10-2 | CASSGRRVGDTQYF | TGCGCCAGCAGTGGACGGAGAGTGGGAGATACGCAGTATTTT